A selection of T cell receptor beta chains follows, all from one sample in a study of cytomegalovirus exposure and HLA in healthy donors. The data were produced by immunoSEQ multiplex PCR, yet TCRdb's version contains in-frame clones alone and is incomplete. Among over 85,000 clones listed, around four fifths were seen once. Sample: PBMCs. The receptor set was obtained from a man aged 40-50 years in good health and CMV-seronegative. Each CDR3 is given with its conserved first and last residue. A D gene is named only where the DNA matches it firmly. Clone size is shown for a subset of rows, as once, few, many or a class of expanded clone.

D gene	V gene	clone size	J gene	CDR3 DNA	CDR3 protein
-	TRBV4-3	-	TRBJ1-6	TGCGCCAGCAGCCGGAACCGGGAGGGTAATTCACCCCTCCACTTT	CASSRNREGNSPLHF
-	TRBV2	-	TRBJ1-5	TGTGCCAGCAGTGAAGGTTTGAGGGGCAATCAGCCCCAGCATTTT	CASSEGLRGNQPQHF
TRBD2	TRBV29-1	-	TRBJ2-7	TGCAGCGCCCGCGGGGGAGACCACTACGAGCAGTACTTC	CSARGGDHYEQYF
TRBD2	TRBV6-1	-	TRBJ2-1	TGTGCCAGCAGTGCATCTAGCGGGGGCCTGAGCTCCTACAATGAGCAGTTCTTC	CASSASSGGLSSYNEQFF
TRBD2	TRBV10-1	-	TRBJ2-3	TGCGCCAGCAGTGAGACTAGCGGAACCACAGATACGCAGTATTTT	CASSETSGTTDTQYF
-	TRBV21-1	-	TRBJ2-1	TGTGCCAGCAGCAACCGGGACACCCGCTACAATGAGCAGTTCTTC	CASSNRDTRYNEQFF
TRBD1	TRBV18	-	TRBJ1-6	TGTGCCAGCTCACCAAACGAAGGGACAGCGAAAAATTCACCCCTCCACTTT	CASSPNEGTAKNSPLHF
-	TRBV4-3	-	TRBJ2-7	TGCGCCAGCAGCCAAGATTCGGGAGCCTACGAGCAGTACTTC	CASSQDSGAYEQYF
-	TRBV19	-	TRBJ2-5	TGTGCCAGTAGTATTCACGGAGGGGGCGCAACAGAGACCCAGTACTTC	CASSIHGGGATETQYF
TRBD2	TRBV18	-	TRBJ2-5	TGTGCCAGCTCATCCTCTAGCGGCCTTCAAGAAACCCAGTACTTC	CASSSSSGLQETQYF
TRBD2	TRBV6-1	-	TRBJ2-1	TGTGCCAGCAGTGAGGCGGCTAGCGGTGACTACAATGAGCAGTTCTTC	CASSEAASGDYNEQFF
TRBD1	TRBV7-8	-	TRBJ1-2	TGTGCCGTACAGGGACAGAGAACTAACTATGGCTACACCTTC	CAVQGQRTNYGYTF
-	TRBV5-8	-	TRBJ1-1	TGTGCCAGCAGCTTTAGAAACCCGGACCGGGGAGCTTTCTTT	CASSFRNPDRGAFF
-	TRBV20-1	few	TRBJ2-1	TGCAGTGCTAGAGCTCGGAATGAGCAGTTCTTC	CSARARNEQFF
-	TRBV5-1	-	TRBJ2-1	TGCGCCAGCAGCTTGGACAGGTGGAATGAGCAGTTCTTC	CASSLDRWNEQFF
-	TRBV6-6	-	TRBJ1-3	TGTGCCAGCAGTTACGAGGGCTTTGGAAACACCATATATTTT	CASSYEGFGNTIYF
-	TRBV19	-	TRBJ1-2	TGTGCCAGTAGTATCGGGCAGGGTGCGTATGGCTACACCTTC	CASSIGQGAYGYTF
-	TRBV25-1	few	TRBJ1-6	TGTGCCAGCAGTGAATACGAGGATTCACCCCTCCACTTT	CASSEYEDSPLHF
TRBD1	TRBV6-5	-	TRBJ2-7	TGTGCCAGCAGGTGGGACAGGGCCTCCTACGAGCAGTACTTC	CASRWDRASYEQYF
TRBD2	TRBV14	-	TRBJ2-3	TGTGCCAGCAGCCCCCTGGGTAGCGGGGTAGCAGATACGCAGTATTTT	CASSPLGSGVADTQYF
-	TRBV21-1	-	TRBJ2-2	TGTGCCAGCAGCAAGAAGGAGGACACCGGGGAGCTGTTTTTT	CASSKKEDTGELFF
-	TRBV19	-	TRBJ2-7	TGTGCCAGTAGTACAAACAGGGCACACGAGCAGTACTTC	CASSTNRAHEQYF
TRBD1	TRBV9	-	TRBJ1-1	TGTGCCAGCAGCGTAGAGGGGGCGGACACTGAAGCTTTCTTT	CASSVEGADTEAFF
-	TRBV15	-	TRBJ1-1	TGTGCCACCAGCAGAGAGGCAGGGCTTGGCGCTGAAGCTTTCTTT	CATSREAGLGAEAFF
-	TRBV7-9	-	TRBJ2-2	TGTGCCAGCAGCTTAGTTGGGGGCGCTTACGGGGAGCTGTTTTTT	CASSLVGGAYGELFF
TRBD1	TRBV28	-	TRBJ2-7	TGTGCCAGCAGTTCGTTACCGGGACAGGGGACAATGGTAATGTACGAGCAGTACTTC	CASSSLPGQGTMVMYEQYF
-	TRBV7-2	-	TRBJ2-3	TGTGCCAGCAGAGGGGGTTGGGATACGCAGTATTTT	CASRGGWDTQYF
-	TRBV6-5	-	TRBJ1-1	TGTGCCAGCAGTTACTCGAGTCGCACTGAAGCTTTCTTT	CASSYSSRTEAFF
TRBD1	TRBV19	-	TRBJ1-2	TGTGCCAGTAGAACACCGGGACAGGGCCCGTATGGCTACACCTTC	CASRTPGQGPYGYTF
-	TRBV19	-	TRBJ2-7	TGTGCCAGTAGCATTAGGGCGGACAGATCCTACGAGCAGTACTTC	CASSIRADRSYEQYF
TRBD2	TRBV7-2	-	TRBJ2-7	TGTGCCAGCAGCGATGGACTAGCGGGAGTCGAGCAGTACTTC	CASSDGLAGVEQYF
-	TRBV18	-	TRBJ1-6	TGTGCCAGCTCACCTGAGTCAACTGCAAATTCACCCCTCCACTTT	CASSPESTANSPLHF
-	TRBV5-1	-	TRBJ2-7	TGCGCCAGCAGCCAGGGCAGGACCGCCCTCGAGCAGTACTTC	CASSQGRTALEQYF
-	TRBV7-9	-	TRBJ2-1	TGTGCCAGCAGCCACTCGGGTGGAAATGAGCAGTTCTTC	CASSHSGGNEQFF
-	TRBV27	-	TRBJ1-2	TGTGCCAGCAGCCGAAGGTCAGGGCCCTATGGCTACACCTTC	CASSRRSGPYGYTF
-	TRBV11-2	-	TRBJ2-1	TGTGCCAGCAGCTCCACAGGTTTCCCCTACAATGAGCAGTTCTTC	CASSSTGFPYNEQFF
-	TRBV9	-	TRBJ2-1	TGTGCCAGCAGCCGAAGCGGGCCTAGCTCCTACAATGAGCAGTTCTTC	CASSRSGPSSYNEQFF
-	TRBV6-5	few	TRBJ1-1	TGTGCCAGCAGTTCGTCGTCCCCAAGGGGCACTGAAGCTTTCTTT	CASSSSSPRGTEAFF
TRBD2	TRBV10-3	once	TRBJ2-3	TGTGCCACGGCAGCGGGAGGTAACTCAGATACGCAGTATTTT	CATAAGGNSDTQYF
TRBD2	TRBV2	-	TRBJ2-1	TGTGCCAGCAGTACGCCCAAGGGGCGGGAGGGCGAGCAGTTCTTC	CASSTPKGREGEQFF
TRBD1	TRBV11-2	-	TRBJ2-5	TGTGCCAGCAGCCGAGAGACAGGGGGAAGGGAGACCCAGTACTTC	CASSRETGGRETQYF
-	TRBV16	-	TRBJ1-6	TGTGCCAGCAGCCCCCGGGTAGGATATTCACCCCTCCACTTT	CASSPRVGYSPLHF
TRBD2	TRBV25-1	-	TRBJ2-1	TGTGCCAGCAGTCTCGGAGCGGGAGTCGAGCAGTTCTTC	CASSLGAGVEQFF
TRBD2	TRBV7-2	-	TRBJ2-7	TGTGCCAGCAGCCCGTTAGCGGGGAGCTCCTACGAGCAGTACTTC	CASSPLAGSSYEQYF
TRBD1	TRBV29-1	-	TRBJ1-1	TGCAGCGTCAGACAGGGGTTGAACACTGAAGCTTTCTTT	CSVRQGLNTEAFF
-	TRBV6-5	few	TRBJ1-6	TGTGCCAGCAGTTTGAGAGTTACGGGTGGTTCACCCCTCCACTTT	CASSLRVTGGSPLHF